This TCR beta chain stems from a study of T cells after yellow fever vaccination. This clonotype was observed many times. Its cognate antigen is unknown. Study-wide findings and caveats: A secondary response was less intense yet reached its peak sooner, at day 5 versus 15.

V lost 2 bases, J lost 4 bases, and 3 bases stayed unmatched. CDR3 length: 15 amino acids. The germline CDR1 and CDR2 sequences are LGHNA and YSLEER. MiXCR, run by TCRdb on the 5' RACE reads, gives a single entry per CDR3 protein. Of 250,000 to 300,000 distinct CDR3 sequences listed, about 5.2% were seen once; the top ten hold 2.5% to 4%. Source: CD4+ T cells sorted from PBMCs, taken on the day of the yellow fever booster vaccination. The rearrangement uses TRBV4-3 and TRBJ2-1, with 9 nucleotides matching TRBD1. The source of this sequence is a man between 18 and 29 years old who received the YFV17D yellow fever vaccine. CDR3 nucleotides: TGCGCCAGCAGCCAAAATGGACAGGGGTACAATGAGCAGTTCTTC. This encodes CASSQNGQGYNEQFF.